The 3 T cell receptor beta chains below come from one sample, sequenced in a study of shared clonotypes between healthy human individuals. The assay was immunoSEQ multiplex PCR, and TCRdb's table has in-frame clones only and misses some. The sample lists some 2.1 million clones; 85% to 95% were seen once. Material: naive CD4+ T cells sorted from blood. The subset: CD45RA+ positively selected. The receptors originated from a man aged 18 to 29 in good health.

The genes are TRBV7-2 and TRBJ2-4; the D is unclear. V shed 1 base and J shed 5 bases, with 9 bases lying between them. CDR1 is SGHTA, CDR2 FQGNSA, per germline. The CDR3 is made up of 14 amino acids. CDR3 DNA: TGTGCCAGCAGCTTAGGGCTAGTGGAAAACATTCAGTACTTC. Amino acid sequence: CASSLGLVENIQYF.

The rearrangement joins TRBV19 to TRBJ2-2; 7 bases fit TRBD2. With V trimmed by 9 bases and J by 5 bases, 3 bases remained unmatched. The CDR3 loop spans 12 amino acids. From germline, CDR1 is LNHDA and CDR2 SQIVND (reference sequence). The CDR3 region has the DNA TGTGCCAGCCTGGGAGGGACCGGGGAGCTGTTTTTT. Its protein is CASLGGTGELFF.

The CDR3 DNA sequence: TGCGCCAGCAGCCAAGGTACTAGCGGGAGACAGAGCACCGGGGAGCTGTTTTTT. This gives the protein CASSQGTSGRQSTGELFF. The gene calls are TRBV4-3 and TRBJ2-2; 11 bases are a match to TRBD2. The CDR3 runs to 18 residues. Germline assignment: CDR1 LGHNA and CDR2 YSLEER. V shed 1 base and J 4 bases; nucleotides not matched to a gene: 8.